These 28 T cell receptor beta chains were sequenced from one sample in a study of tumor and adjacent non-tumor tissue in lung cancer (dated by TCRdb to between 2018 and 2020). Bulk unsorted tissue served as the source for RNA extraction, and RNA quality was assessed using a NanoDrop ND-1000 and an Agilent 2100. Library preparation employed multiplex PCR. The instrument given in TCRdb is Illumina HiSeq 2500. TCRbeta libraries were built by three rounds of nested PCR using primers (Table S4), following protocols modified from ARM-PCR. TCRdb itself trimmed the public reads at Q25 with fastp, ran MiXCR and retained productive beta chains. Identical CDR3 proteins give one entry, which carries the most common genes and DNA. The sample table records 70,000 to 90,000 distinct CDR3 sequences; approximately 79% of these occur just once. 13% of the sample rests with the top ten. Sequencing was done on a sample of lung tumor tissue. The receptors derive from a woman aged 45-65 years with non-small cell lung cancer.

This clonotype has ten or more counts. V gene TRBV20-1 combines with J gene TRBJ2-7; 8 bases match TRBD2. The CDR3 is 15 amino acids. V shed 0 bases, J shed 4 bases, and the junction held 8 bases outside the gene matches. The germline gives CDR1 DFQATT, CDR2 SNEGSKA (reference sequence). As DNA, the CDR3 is TGCAGTGCTAGAGATCCCCGGGAGGGCCTGTACGAGCAGTACTTC. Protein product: CSARDPREGLYEQYF.

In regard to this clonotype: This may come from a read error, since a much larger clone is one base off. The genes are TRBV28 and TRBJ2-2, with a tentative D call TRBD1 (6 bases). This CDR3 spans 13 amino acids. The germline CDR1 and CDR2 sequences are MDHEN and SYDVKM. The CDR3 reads CASRTGNTGELLF. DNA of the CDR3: TGTGCCAGCAGGACAGGAAATACCGGGGAGCTGCTTTTT.

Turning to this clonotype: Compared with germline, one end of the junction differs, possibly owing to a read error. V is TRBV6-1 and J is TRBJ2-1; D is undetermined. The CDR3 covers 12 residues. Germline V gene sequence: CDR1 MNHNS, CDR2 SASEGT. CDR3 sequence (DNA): TGTGCCAGCAGTGATAATGGGTATGAGCAGTCCTTC. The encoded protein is CASSDNGYEQSF.

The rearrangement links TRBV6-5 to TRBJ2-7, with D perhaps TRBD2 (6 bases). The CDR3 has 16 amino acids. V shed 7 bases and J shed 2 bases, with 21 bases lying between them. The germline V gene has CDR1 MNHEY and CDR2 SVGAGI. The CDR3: CASNPAGTGGTYEQYF. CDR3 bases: TGTGCCAGCAACCCCGCCGGGACTGGCGGGACCTACGAGCAGTACTTC.

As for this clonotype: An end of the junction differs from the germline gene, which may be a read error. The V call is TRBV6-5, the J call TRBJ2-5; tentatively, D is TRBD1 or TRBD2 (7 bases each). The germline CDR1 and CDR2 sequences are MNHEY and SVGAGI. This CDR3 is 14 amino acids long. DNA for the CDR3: TGTGCCAGCAGCCAAACAGGGGCGGGGGAGACCAAGTACTTT. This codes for CASSQTGAGETKYF.

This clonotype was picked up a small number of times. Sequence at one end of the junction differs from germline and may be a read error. The CDR3 DNA reads as TGTACCAGCAGCTTAGCCGGGGCCGAGGGGCTCGAGCAGTACTTC. Translation gives CTSSLAGAEGLEQYF. The chain has TRBV7-8 and TRBJ2-7; D may correspond to TRBD1 or TRBD2 (5 bases each). The CDR3 has 15 residues. Germline values: CDR1 SGHVS, CDR2 FQNEAQ.

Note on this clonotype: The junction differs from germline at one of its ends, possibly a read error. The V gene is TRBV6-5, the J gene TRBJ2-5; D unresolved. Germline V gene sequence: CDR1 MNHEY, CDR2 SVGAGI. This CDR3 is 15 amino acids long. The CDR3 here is CVSSYGLTPGETQYF. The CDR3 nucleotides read TGCGTCAGCAGTTATGGCCTCACTCCGGGAGAGACCCAGTACTTC.

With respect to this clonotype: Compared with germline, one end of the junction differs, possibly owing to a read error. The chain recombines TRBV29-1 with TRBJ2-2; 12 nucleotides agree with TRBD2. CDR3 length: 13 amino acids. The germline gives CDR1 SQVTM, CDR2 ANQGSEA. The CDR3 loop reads CSGTSGNARELSF. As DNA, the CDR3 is TGCAGCGGGACTAGCGGGAATGCCAGGGAGCTGTCTTTT.

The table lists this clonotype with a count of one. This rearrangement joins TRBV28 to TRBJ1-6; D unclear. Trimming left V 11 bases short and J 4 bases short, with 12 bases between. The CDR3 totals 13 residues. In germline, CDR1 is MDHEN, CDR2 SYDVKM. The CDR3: CAGRGLYNSPLHF. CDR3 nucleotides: TGTGCCGGTAGAGGGTTATATAATTCACCCCTCCACTTT.

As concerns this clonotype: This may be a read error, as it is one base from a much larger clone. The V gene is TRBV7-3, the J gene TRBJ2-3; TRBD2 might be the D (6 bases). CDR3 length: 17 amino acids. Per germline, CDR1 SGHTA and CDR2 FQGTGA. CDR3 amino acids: CASSLVGLPLSTNTQYF. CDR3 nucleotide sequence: TGTGCCAGCAGCTTAGTGGGACTGCCGTTGAGCACAAATACGCAGTATTTT.

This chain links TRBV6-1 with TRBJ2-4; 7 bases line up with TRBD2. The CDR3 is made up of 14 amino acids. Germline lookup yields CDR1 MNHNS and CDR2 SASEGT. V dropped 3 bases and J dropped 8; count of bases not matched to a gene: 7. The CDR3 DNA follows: TGTGCCAGCAGTGATTTATGGGCGGGAGACATTCAGTACTTC. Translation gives CASSDLWAGDIQYF.

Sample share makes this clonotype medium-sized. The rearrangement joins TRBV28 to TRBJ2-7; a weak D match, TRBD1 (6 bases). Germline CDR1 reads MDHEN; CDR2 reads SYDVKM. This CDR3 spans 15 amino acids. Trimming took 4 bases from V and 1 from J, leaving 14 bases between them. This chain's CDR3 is CASSSSGQLSYEQYF. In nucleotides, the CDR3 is TGTGCCAGCAGTTCGTCCGGACAGCTATCCTACGAGCAGTACTTC. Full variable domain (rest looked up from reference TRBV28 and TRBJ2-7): DVKVTQSSRYLVKRTGEKVFLECVQDMDHENMFWYRQDPGLGLRLIYFSYDVKMKEKGDIPEGYSVSREKKERFSLILESASTNQTSMYLCASSSSGQLSYEQYFGPGTRLTVT.

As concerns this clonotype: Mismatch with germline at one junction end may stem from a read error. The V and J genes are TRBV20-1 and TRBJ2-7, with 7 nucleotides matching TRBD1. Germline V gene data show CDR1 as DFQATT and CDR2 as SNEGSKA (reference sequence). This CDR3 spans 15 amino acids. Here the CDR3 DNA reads TGCAGTGATAGAGATTTAGCAGGGGGTCCCTACGAGCAGTACTTC. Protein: CSDRDLAGGPYEQYF.

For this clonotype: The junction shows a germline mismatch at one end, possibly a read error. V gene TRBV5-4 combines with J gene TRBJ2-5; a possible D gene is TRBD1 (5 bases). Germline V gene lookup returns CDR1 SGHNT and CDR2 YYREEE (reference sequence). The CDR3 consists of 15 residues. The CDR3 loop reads CASSPWIGHQETHYF. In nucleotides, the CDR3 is TGTGCCAGCAGCCCCTGGATAGGACATCAAGAGACCCATTACTTC.

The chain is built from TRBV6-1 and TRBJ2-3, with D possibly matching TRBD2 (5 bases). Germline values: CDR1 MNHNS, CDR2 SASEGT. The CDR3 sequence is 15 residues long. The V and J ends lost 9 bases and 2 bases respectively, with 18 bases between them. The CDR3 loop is CASRPARGITDTQYF. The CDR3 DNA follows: TGTGCCAGTAGACCAGCGAGAGGGATCACAGATACGCAGTATTTT.

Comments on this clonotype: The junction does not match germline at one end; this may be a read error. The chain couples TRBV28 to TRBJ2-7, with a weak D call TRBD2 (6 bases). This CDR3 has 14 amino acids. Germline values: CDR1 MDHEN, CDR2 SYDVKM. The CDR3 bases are TGTGCCAGCATCTTACAAGCGGGCGGATACGAGCGGTACTTC. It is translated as CASILQAGGYERYF.

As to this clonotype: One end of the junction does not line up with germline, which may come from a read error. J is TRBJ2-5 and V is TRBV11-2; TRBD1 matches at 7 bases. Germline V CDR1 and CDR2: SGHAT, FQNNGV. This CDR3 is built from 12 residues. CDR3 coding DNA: TGTGTCAGCAGCCTTACAGGGGATGCCCAGTACTTC. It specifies CVSSLTGDAQYF.

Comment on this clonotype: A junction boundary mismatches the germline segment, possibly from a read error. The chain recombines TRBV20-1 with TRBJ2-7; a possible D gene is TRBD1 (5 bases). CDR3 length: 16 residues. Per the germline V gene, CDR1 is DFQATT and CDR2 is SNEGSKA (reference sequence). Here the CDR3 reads CSARGQRPDSSYEQHF. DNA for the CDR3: TGCAGTGCTAGAGGCCAAAGGCCTGACAGCTCCTACGAGCAGCACTTC.

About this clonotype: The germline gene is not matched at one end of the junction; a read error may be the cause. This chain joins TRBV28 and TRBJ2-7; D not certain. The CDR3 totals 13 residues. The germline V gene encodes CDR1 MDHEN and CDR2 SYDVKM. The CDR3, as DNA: TGTACCAGCAGCTCTCAAGGCCTGTACGAGCAGTACTTC. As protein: CTSSSQGLYEQYF.

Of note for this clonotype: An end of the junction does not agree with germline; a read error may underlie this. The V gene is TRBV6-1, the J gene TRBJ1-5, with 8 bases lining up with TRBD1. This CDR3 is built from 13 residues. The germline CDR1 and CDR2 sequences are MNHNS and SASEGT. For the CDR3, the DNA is TGTGCCAGCACGTGGACAGGGAATCAGTCCCAGCATTTT. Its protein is CASTWTGNQSQHF.

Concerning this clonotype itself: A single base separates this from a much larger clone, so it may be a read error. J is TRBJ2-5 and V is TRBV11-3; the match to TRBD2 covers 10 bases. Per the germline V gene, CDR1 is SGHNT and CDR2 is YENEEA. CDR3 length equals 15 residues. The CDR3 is CDSSLEAGGQETQYF. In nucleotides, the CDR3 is TGTGACAGCAGCTTAGAAGCGGGAGGGCAAGAGACCCAGTACTTC.

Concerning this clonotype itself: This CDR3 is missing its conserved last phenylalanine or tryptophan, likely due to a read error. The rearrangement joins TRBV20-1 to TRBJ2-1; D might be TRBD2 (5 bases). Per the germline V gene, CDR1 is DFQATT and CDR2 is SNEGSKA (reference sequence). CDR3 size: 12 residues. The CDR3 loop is CSASSGNDEQFI. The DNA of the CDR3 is TGCAGTGCTAGTTCCGGGAATGATGAACAGTTCATC.

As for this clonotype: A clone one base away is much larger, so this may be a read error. Here the CDR3 reads CASNPYAGNEQFF. CDR3 in DNA: TGCGCCAGCAACCCGTACGCGGGGAATGAGCAGTTCTTC. V is TRBV4-1 and J is TRBJ2-1, with TRBD2 as a possible D gene (6 bases). V was shortened by 7 bases and J by 7 bases, with 14 bases between the two germline ends. The CDR3 sequence is 13 residues long. Germline values: CDR1 MGHRA, CDR2 YSYEKL.

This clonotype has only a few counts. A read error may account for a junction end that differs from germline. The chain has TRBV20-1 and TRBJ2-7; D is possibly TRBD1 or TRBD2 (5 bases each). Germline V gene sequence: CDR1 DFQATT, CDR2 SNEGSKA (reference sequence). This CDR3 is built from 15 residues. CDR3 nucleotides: TGCAGTGCTAGAGATCTCAGGGACGACTCTTACAAGCAGTATTTC. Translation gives CSARDLRDDSYKQYF.

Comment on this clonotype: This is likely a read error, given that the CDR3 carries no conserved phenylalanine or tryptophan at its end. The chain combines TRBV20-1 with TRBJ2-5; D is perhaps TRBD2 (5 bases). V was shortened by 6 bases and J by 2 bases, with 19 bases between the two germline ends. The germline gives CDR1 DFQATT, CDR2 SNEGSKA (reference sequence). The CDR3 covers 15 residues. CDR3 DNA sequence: TGCAGTGCCCCTAAAGCGGAAGGAGGACAAGAGACCCAGTACTAC. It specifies CSAPKAEGGQETQYY.

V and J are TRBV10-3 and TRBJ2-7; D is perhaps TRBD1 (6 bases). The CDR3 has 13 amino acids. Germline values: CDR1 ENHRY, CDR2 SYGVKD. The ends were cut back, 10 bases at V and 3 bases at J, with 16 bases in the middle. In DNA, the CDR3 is TGTGCCAATGAGCGGACAGCTCACTACGAGCAGTACTTC. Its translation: CANERTAHYEQYF.

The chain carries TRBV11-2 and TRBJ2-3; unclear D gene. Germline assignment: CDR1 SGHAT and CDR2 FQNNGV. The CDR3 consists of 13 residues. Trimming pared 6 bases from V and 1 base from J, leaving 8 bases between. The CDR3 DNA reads TGTGCCAGCAGGCGACAAGGCACAGATACGCAGTATTTT. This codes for CASRRQGTDTQYF.

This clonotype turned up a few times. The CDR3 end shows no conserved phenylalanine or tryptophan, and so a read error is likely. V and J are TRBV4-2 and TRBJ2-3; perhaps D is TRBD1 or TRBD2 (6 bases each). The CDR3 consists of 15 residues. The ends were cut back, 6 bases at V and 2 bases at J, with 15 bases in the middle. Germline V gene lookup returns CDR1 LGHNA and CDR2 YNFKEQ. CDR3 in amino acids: CASRQYREVTDTQYL. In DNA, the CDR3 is TGTGCCAGCAGGCAATACAGGGAGGTCACAGATACGCAGTATTTG.